This T cell receptor (beta chain) was sequenced in a study of spatial heterogeneity in lung cancer. Study information: In raw reads, more than 9.5 appearances on average were recorded for each unique TCR and UMI combination.

In this sample, this clonotype turned up a few times. MiXCR was run by TCRdb on the 5' RACE reads, yielding one entry per CDR3 protein. The table has about 53,000 distinct CDR3 sequences, roughly 6.5% seen once. J was trimmed by 2 bases and V by 4 bases; bases with no gene match: 6. The germline CDR1 and CDR2 sequences are KGHDR and SFDVKD. The CDR3 runs 16 residues. The time point denotes: sample taken at primary tumor resection. The authors sequenced whole RNA from tumor, nontumor lung or frozen PBMC without sorting. The cohort: over 65 early-stage, untreated non-small cell lung cancer patients. The sample consisted of PBMCs, taken at surgery. The chain joins TRBV24-1 to TRBJ2-3; 9 bases align to TRBD1. The receptor's source is a female donor with early-stage non-small cell lung cancer. The CDR3: CATSDTGGLFTDTQYF. The CDR3 nucleotides read TGTGCCACCAGTGACACAGGGGGCCTATTCACAGATACGCAGTATTTT.